This T cell receptor beta chain was observed in a study of molecular identifiers for immune sequencing clone quantification. Study information: In replicates, RNA from roughly 21,000 or 96,000 naive CD8 cells was divided five ways and four parts were sequenced.

This clonotype has ten or more counts. Its target is unknown. Regarding the study as a whole: Molecules of identical TCR sharing a barcode could underestimate highly expanded clone sizes. For effector cells, clones above 20 RNA copies held over 99% of molecules; for naive cells, under 1%.

Germline V gene data show CDR1 as SGDLS and CDR2 as YYNGEE. This CDR3 contains 17 residues. V lost 0 bases, J lost 6 bases, and 12 bases stayed unmatched. The sorting of naive CD8 T cells used the CD8+CD4-CCR7+CD45RA+ phenotype. TCRdb itself ran the PCR reads through MiXCR, one entry per CDR3 protein. This table has some 100,000 distinct CDR3 sequences, 36% appearing once. The chain carries TRBV9 and TRBJ2-3, with 8 bases lining up with TRBD2. The sequence was obtained from a human donor in good health. Some libraries in this study had Jurkat cell RNA spiked in. The source material was naive CD8+ T cells from blood, with Jurkat cell RNA spiked in. The sample's subset: FACS-sorted CD8+CD4-CCR7+CD45RA+ naive T cells. The CDR3 coding sequence is TGTGCCAGCAGCGTAGCCGGGGCAAGCGGGAGTTCTGATACGCAGTATTTT. Translated, it gives CASSVAGASGSSDTQYF.